A single count supports the clone carrying this T cell receptor (beta chain). The sample originates from a study of sequential checkpoint blockade in melanoma. Sequencing used immunoSEQ multiplex PCR; TCRdb keeps in-frame clones, though not all of them. The table shows around 9,800 clones, with about 50% occurring only once. With V trimmed by 3 bases and J by 7 bases, 15 bases remained unmatched. This CDR3 has 17 amino acids. Germline CDR1 is MDHEN and CDR2 is SYDVKM. Treatment of the sample: randomized to nivolumab then ipilimumab (arm A) or the reverse (arm B). DNA-damaging chemotherapy had not been given to any patient beforehand.

This receptor was identified in a human donor with melanoma. The chain is built from TRBV28 and TRBJ2-7; the match to TRBD2 covers 10 bases. The sequences come from CD8+ T cells sorted from blood (inferred from file names), collected from a patient given nivolumab and ipilimumab in sequence. The CDR3 spells CASSFSSGRGWFGEQYF. DNA of the CDR3: TGTGCCAGCAGTTTCTCTAGCGGGAGAGGCTGGTTCGGAGAGCAGTACTTC.